This is a list of T cell receptor beta chains from one sample in a study of cytomegalovirus exposure and HLA in healthy donors. Libraries were prepared by immunoSEQ multiplex PCR; TCRdb keeps only in-frame clonotypes and omits some of them. Its table lists about 88,000 clones. Sequenced: PBMCs. The source is a girl between 5 and 17 years old in good health and CMV-seropositive. Each CDR3 is given with its conserved first and last residue. Fields, in order: CDR3 length, J gene, D gene, V gene, CDR3 protein, CDR3 DNA. The D gene is left open where the match is weak.

15	TRBJ1-1	-	TRBV4-3	CASSQDGQPDTEAFF	TGCGCCAGCAGCCAAGATGGGCAGCCAGACACTGAAGCTTTCTTT
14	TRBJ1-5	-	TRBV4-1	CASSQANSNQPQHF	TGCGCCAGCAGCCAAGCTAATAGCAATCAGCCCCAGCATTTT
13	TRBJ1-4	-	TRBV30	CAWSVMGGEKLFF	TGTGCCTGGAGTGTTATGGGGGGGGAAAAACTGTTTTTT
15	TRBJ2-5	TRBD2	TRBV5-1	CASGASGGLQETQYF	TGCGCCAGCGGGGCTAGCGGGGGGCTCCAAGAGACCCAGTACTTC
15	TRBJ2-1	TRBD2	TRBV6-4	CASSRAGAAYNEQFF	TGTGCCAGCAGCCGAGCGGGGGCCGCCTACAATGAGCAGTTCTTC
16	TRBJ2-7	TRBD2	TRBV5-4	CASSFLGGSIAYEQYF	TGTGCCAGCAGCTTCCTGGGGGGGTCGATTGCCTACGAGCAGTACTTC
12	TRBJ2-7	-	TRBV19	CASWGGGNEQYF	TGTGCCTCGTGGGGGGGCGGCAACGAGCAGTACTTC
15	TRBJ1-1	-	TRBV7-3	CASSLIGGANTEAFF	TGTGCCAGCAGCTTAATCGGGGGGGCGAACACTGAAGCTTTCTTT
13	TRBJ2-2	-	TRBV29-1	CSVMTANTGELFF	TGCAGCGTAATGACAGCGAACACCGGGGAGCTGTTTTTT
17	TRBJ2-5	TRBD1	TRBV11-2	CASSSPGDRINQETQYF	TGTGCCAGCAGCTCCCCGGGGGACAGGATAAACCAAGAGACCCAGTACTTC
15	TRBJ1-5	-	TRBV9	CASSVGGKQNQPQHF	TGTGCCAGCAGCGTAGGAGGAAAGCAAAATCAGCCCCAGCATTTT
12	TRBJ2-1	-	TRBV27	CASRGGVNEQFF	TGTGCCAGCAGAGGGGGGGTTAATGAGCAGTTCTTC
16	TRBJ1-4	-	TRBV7-2	CASSPRHRQPNEKLFF	TGTGCCAGCAGCCCCCGACACCGGCAACCGAATGAAAAACTGTTTTTT
15	TRBJ1-4	-	TRBV4-3	CASSPRWADAEKLFF	TGCGCCAGCAGCCCTCGGTGGGCAGACGCTGAAAAACTGTTTTTT
14	TRBJ2-7	-	TRBV7-2	CASSLAGRAYEQYF	TGTGCCAGCAGCTTAGCGGGCAGGGCCTACGAGCAGTACTTC
15	TRBJ1-2	TRBD1	TRBV28	CASSLGQGGGYGYTF	TGTGCCAGCAGCCTAGGACAGGGGGGGGGCTATGGCTACACCTTC
14	TRBJ1-6	-	TRBV27	CASSFYRENSPLHF	TGTGCCAGCAGTTTCTACAGGGAGAATTCACCCCTCCACTTT
15	TRBJ2-3	TRBD2	TRBV7-3	CASSSTSGGADTQYF	TGTGCCAGCAGCTCGACTAGCGGGGGGGCAGATACGCAGTATTTT
17	TRBJ1-6	TRBD1	TRBV5-4	CASKTGGQGAYNSPLHF	TGTGCCAGCAAGACAGGTGGGCAGGGGGCCTATAATTCACCCCTCCACTTT
14	TRBJ1-4	-	TRBV18	CASSLRLGDEKLFF	TGTGCCAGCTCCCTCCGTCTGGGCGATGAAAAACTGTTTTTT
15	TRBJ1-6	TRBD1	TRBV7-9	CASSLAGQGNSPLHF	TGTGCCAGCAGCTTAGCCGGACAGGGAAATTCACCCCTCCACTTT
14	TRBJ1-2	-	TRBV7-2	CASSLSTVPYGYTF	TGTGCCAGCAGCTTAAGTACAGTCCCCTATGGCTACACCTTC